The T cell receptor beta chain described here comes from a study of blood T cell repertoires in COVID-19. Study-level background: The samples span acute and convalescent COVID-19 from the United States, Italy and Spain. PBMCs, B-cell-depleted T cells, or T cells provided the cDNA or gDNA that made up the material.

V was pared by 5 bases and J by 0 bases, with 6 bases between. Germline CDR1 reads LNHDA; CDR2 reads SQIVND (reference sequence). The CDR3 totals 13 residues. Original handling: Amplification of reference gene primers provided the estimated nucleated cell counts. Sequencing used immunoSEQ multiplex PCR; TCRdb keeps in-frame clones, though not all of them. The V and J calls and clone size come from that table; D and trimming were worked out from the DNA. The data contain tens of thousands of clones, over 75% of them singletons. The chain links TRBV19 to TRBJ2-3; D unclear. Input material: peripheral blood. The sequence came from a human donor in a cohort sampled during active COVID-19. In DNA form, the CDR3 reads TGTGCCAGTAGTCATCAAAGCACAGATACGCAGTATTTT. Its translation: CASSHQSTDTQYF.